The 24 T cell receptor beta chains presented below share a single source sample, sequenced in a study of radiotherapy plus CTLA-4 blockade in lung cancer. Assay: immunoSEQ multiplex PCR; the TCRdb copy retains only in-frame clones and omits some. Of 20,000 to 30,000 clones listed, around 79% were seen once; the top ten hold 24%. Source: peripheral blood, taken from a patient treated with radiotherapy plus ipilimumab. The receptors were sampled from a human donor with non-small cell lung cancer that progressed on radiotherapy plus ipilimumab.

Comment on this clone: A junction boundary mismatches the germline segment, possibly from a read error. The CDR3 bases are TGTGCCAGCAAAGCAGGGCCGCTGCGCCTGGGGGTCAACGTCCTGACTTTC. Encoded protein: CASKAGPLRLGVNVLTF. The V gene is TRBV2, the J gene TRBJ2-6; D tentatively fits TRBD1 or TRBD2 (5 bases each). The germline V gene encodes CDR1 SNHLY and CDR2 FYNNEI. There are 17 residues in the CDR3.

V is TRBV27 and J is TRBJ1-6, with D unresolved. The CDR3 sequence is 15 residues long. Germline assignment: CDR1 MNHEY and CDR2 SMNVEV (reference sequence). Trimming pared 0 bases from V and 10 bases from J, leaving 13 bases between. The DNA for the CDR3 is TGTGCCAGCAGTTTATCTCAAACCCTCGGCTCACCCCTCCACTTT. It yields the protein CASSLSQTLGSPLHF.

The V call is TRBV6-5, the J call TRBJ1-1; D unresolved. Germline CDR1 reads MNHEY; CDR2 reads SVGAGI. V was clipped by 2 bases and J by 4 bases, with 14 bases between them. This CDR3 is 15 amino acids long. CDR3 sequence (DNA): TGTGCCAGCAGTTACCGGGCTCCCCCGGGCACTGAAGCTTTCTTT. It codes for CASSYRAPPGTEAFF.

CDR3 sequence (DNA): TGTGCCAGCAGCCGGGACAGGCGTCGGTCCGGGGAGCTGTTTTTT. This gives the protein CASSRDRRRSGELFF. The gene calls are TRBV28 and TRBJ2-2; TRBD1 matches at 8 bases. J gave up 6 bases and V 6 bases, and 9 bases lay outside the gene matches. CDR1 MDHEN and CDR2 SYDVKM come from the germline V gene. The CDR3 has 15 residues.

V is TRBV5-5 and J is TRBJ2-3; D could derive from TRBD1 or TRBD2 (5 bases each). V gave up 4 bases and J gave up 5 bases, with 17 bases separating them. The length of the CDR3 is 15 residues. The V gene's germline CDR1 is SGHKS and CDR2 YYEKEE (reference sequence). The CDR3 loop reads CASSPRGGTVDTQYF. The CDR3 nucleotides are TGTGCCAGCAGCCCGAGGGGCGGCACAGTAGATACGCAGTATTTT.

CDR3 residues: CASSHGGRYNEQFF. CDR3 DNA: TGTGCCAGCAGTCACGGGGGAAGATACAATGAGCAGTTCTTC. This chain connects TRBV7-9 to TRBJ2-1; possible D gene TRBD2, 6 bases. The CDR3 extends over 14 amino acids. V was clipped by 6 bases and J by 4 bases, with 13 bases between them. CDR1 and CDR2 (germline): SEHNR, FQNEAQ (reference sequence).

This clone appeared a single time. The chain carries TRBV9 and TRBJ2-3; D unresolved. Germline V lookup: CDR1 SGDLS, CDR2 YYNGEE. Trimming took off 5 bases at V and 0 bases at J, with 16 bases between the two ends. This CDR3 comprises 16 residues. The CDR3 DNA sequence: TGTGCCAGCAGTGCGCTCGGATCAGCGAGCACAGATACGCAGTATTTT. Translation: CASSALGSASTDTQYF.

The chain has TRBV9 and TRBJ1-4; D may be TRBD1 (5 bases). The V gene's germline CDR1 is SGDLS and CDR2 YYNGEE. The CDR3 runs 15 residues. V lost 5 bases and J lost 8, with 19 bases in between. CDR3 nucleotide sequence: TGTGCCAGCAGGCGTTCAACCGGGACCGAGGAAAAACTGTTTTTT. Translating gives CASRRSTGTEEKLFF. Drawing the rest from reference TRBV9 and TRBJ1-4, the complete variable domain is DSGVTQTPKHLITATGQRVTLRCSPRSGDLSVYWYQQSLDQGLQFLIQYYNGEERAKGNILERFSAQQFPDLHSELNLSSLELGDSALYFCASRRSTGTEEKLFFGSGTQLSVL.

In this sample, this clone turned up a few times. The J gene is TRBJ1-1, the V gene TRBV18; tentatively, D is TRBD1 (5 bases). This CDR3 comprises 16 residues. Germline V gives CDR1 KGHSH, CDR2 LQKENI. V was pared by 3 bases and J by 1 base, with 15 bases between. CDR3 sequence: CASSPAPNRGNTEAFF. CDR3 nucleotide sequence: TGTGCCAGCTCACCGGCCCCCAATAGGGGGAACACTGAAGCTTTCTTT. The whole variable domain, filled in from reference TRBV18 and TRBJ1-1, reads NAGVMQNPRHLVRRRGQEARLRCSPMKGHSHVYWYRQLPEEGLKFMVYLQKENIIDESGMPKERFSAEFPKEGPSILRIQQVVRGDSAAYFCASSPAPNRGNTEAFFGQGTRLTVV.

The V call is TRBV11-2, the J call TRBJ2-7; 8 bases are a match to TRBD2. CDR1 and CDR2 from the germline V gene are SGHAT and FQNNGV. The CDR3 extends over 16 amino acids. J lost 0 bases, V lost 3 bases, and 7 bases had no gene match. CDR3 nucleotides: TGTGCCAGCAGCTTTAGTGCGGGGGGTCTCTCCTACGAGCAGTACTTC. Translating it yields CASSFSAGGLSYEQYF.

This clone was observed a few times. This chain joins TRBV5-1 and TRBJ1-4; TRBD1 might be the D (5 bases). CDR1 is SGHRS and CDR2 is YFSETQ in the germline V gene. V lost 3 bases to trimming and J lost 7 bases, with 19 bases between them. CDR3 length: 16 residues. The CDR3 loop is CASSSGRQTSSEKLFF. DNA of the CDR3: TGCGCCAGCAGCTCTGGACGACAGACGTCTAGTGAAAAACTGTTTTTT. Looking up the rest from reference TRBV5-1 and TRBJ1-4 gives the full variable domain: KAGVTQTPRYLIKTRGQQVTLSCSPISGHRSVSWYQQTPGQGLQFLFEYFSETQRNKGNFPGRFSGRQFSNSRSEMNVSTLELGDSALYLCASSSGRQTSSEKLFFGSGTQLSVL.

The genes are TRBV7-3 and TRBJ2-1; 7 positions match TRBD1. The CDR3 is 15 residues long. Germline trimming cut 4 bases from V and 8 bases from J; bases unmatched to any gene: 11. Germline assignment: CDR1 SGHTA and CDR2 FQGTGA. Here the CDR3 reads CASSSPGQKSDEQFF. CDR3 DNA sequence: TGTGCCAGCAGCTCTCCGGGACAGAAATCCGATGAGCAGTTCTTC.

The chain combines TRBV6-6 with TRBJ1-5; D is unresolved. The germline V gene has CDR1 MNHNY and CDR2 SVGAGI (reference sequence). V lost 6 bases, J lost 7 bases, and 10 bases lay in between. The CDR3 totals 12 residues. The CDR3 loop is CASSPDLQPQHF. The DNA of the CDR3 is TGTGCCAGCAGCCCGGATCTCCAGCCCCAGCATTTT.

This clone was recorded a few times. The rearrangement joins TRBV11-3 to TRBJ2-2, with 8 bases fitting TRBD1. The germline gives CDR1 SGHNT, CDR2 YENEEA. Trimming at V came to 3 bases and at J to 1 base, leaving 1 base not matched to a gene. The CDR3 runs 15 residues. The CDR3 DNA reads TGTGCCAGCAGCTTCGGACAGGGGAACACCGGGGAGCTGTTTTTT. Protein: CASSFGQGNTGELFF.

The chain employs TRBV4-2 and TRBJ1-1, with D unclear. V was trimmed by 0 bases and J by 3 bases, leaving 8 bases between them. Germline lookup yields CDR1 LGHNA and CDR2 YNFKEQ. The CDR3 totals 14 residues. CDR3 DNA sequence: TGTGCCAGCAGCCAAGATGGGCGGGACACTGAAGCTTTCTTT. Translating it yields CASSQDGRDTEAFF.

The rearrangement joins TRBV28 to TRBJ2-2, with 9 positions matching TRBD1. V shed 7 bases, J shed 4 bases, and the junction held 7 bases outside the gene matches. There are 15 residues in the CDR3. CDR1 and CDR2 from the germline V gene are MDHEN and SYDVKM. Here the CDR3 reads CASITLQGATGELFF. CDR3 coding DNA: TGTGCCAGCATTACCTTACAGGGGGCCACCGGGGAGCTGTTTTTT.

The chain joins TRBV2 to TRBJ2-3, with D tentatively TRBD2 (5 bases). Germline V CDR1 and CDR2: SNHLY, FYNNEI. V lost 6 bases and J lost 1, with 14 bases in between. The CDR3 spans 15 residues. CDR3 residues: CASRPTPGGTDTQYF. The CDR3 DNA sequence: TGTGCCAGCAGGCCCACCCCCGGGGGCACAGATACGCAGTATTTT.

This chain joins TRBV14 and TRBJ1-1; D is perhaps TRBD1 (5 bases). With 1 base removed from V and 5 bases from J, the gap between germline ends came to 17 bases. The germline gives CDR1 SGHDN, CDR2 FVKESK. This CDR3 spans 16 amino acids. Here the CDR3 DNA reads TGTGCCAGCAGCCAAGCCCACGGAGAGGGGAGGACTGAAGCTTTCTTT. Its protein product is CASSQAHGEGRTEAFF.

This rearrangement joins TRBV10-3 to TRBJ2-1; the D gene is possibly TRBD1 (5 bases). Germline V CDR1 and CDR2: ENHRY, SYGVKD. Trimming took off 2 bases at V and 6 bases at J, with 14 bases between the two ends. CDR3 length: 15 amino acids. This CDR3 is CAISEGQGLLNEQFF. The CDR3, as DNA: TGTGCCATCAGTGAGGGTCAGGGTCTCCTCAATGAGCAGTTCTTC.

J is TRBJ2-1 and V is TRBV28; TRBD2 matches 12 bases. The CDR3 sequence is 18 residues long. Trimming cost V 2 bases and J 2 bases; bases outside gene matches: 7. Looked up from germline, CDR1 is MDHEN and CDR2 is SYDVKM. CDR3 nucleotide sequence: TGTGCCAGCAGTTTACTAGCGGGGGGGCCTAGGACCTACAATGAGCAGTTCTTC. The encoded protein is CASSLLAGGPRTYNEQFF.

The V call is TRBV30, the J call TRBJ1-3, with 8 bases matching TRBD1. There are 14 residues in the CDR3. Germline trimming cut 5 bases from V and 0 bases from J; bases unmatched to any gene: 3. The germline gives CDR1 GTSNPN, CDR2 SVGIG (reference sequence). Here the CDR3 DNA reads TGTGCCTGGGATGGGACAGGCTCTGGAAACACCATATATTTT. Translating gives CAWDGTGSGNTIYF.

This clone has a count of ten or more. J is TRBJ2-7 and V is TRBV6-5; no clear D gene. The CDR3 spans 15 residues. CDR1 MNHEY and CDR2 SVGAGI come from the germline V gene. Trimming took 4 bases from V and 2 from J, leaving 15 bases between them. The CDR3 bases are TGTGCCAGCAGTTTATCGATGGGCAGTCCCTACGAGCAGTACTTC. This gives the protein CASSLSMGSPYEQYF.

The rearrangement joins TRBV6-6 to TRBJ1-5; unclear D gene. The CDR3 is 15 amino acids. V gave up 6 bases and J gave up 2 bases, with 14 bases separating them. The germline gives CDR1 MNHNY, CDR2 SVGAGI (reference sequence). CDR3 in DNA: TGTGCCAGCAGATTCGACGAGAGGGGCAATCAGCCCCAGCATTTT. This translates into CASRFDERGNQPQHF.

This clone showed up just once. The V and J genes are TRBV7-9 and TRBJ2-5; possibly TRBD1 for D (6 bases). Germline CDR1 reads SEHNR; CDR2 reads FQNEAQ (reference sequence). The V end lost 0 bases, the J end lost 3 bases, and 14 bases lay between the germline ends. The CDR3 runs to 16 residues. DNA of the CDR3: TGTGCCAGCAGCTTAGCCAACACCAGACAGGAAGAGACCCAGTACTTC. It translates to CASSLANTRQEETQYF.